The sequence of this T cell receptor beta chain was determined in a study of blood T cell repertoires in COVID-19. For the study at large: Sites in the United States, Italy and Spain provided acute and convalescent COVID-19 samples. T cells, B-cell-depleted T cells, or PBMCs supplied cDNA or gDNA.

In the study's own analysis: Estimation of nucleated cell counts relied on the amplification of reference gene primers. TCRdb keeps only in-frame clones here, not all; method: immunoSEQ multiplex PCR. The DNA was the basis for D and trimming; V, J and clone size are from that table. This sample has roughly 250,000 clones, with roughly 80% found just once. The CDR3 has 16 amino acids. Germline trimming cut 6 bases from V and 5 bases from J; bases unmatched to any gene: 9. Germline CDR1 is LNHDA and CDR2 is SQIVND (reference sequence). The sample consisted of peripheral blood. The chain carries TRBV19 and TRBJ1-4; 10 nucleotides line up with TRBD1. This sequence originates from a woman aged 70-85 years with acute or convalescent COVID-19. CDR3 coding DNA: TGTGCCAGTAGCCGCGACAGGGGGCGCGGGAATGAAAAACTGTTTTTT. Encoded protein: CASSRDRGRGNEKLFF.